This TCR beta chain was captured by sequencing in a study of OX40 agonist ivuxolimab in advanced cancers. Regarding the research as a whole: Ivuxolimab was a fully human IgG2 agonistic monoclonal antibody targeting the costimulatory receptor OX40 (CD134). Of the 50 or so patients in dose escalation, about 20 had hepatocellular carcinoma, some 15 had melanoma, 9 had renal cell carcinoma and 9 had head and neck cancer. The paper describes the monotherapy dose-escalation part (N of about 52 patients) of the phase I trial of ivuxolimab. In the dose-escalation cohort, roughly 82% of patients were male, and the mean age was approximately 60 years with a range of roughly 20 to 85. The point of sequencing TCRbeta in the periphery was to test whether ivuxolimab changed TCR sequence diversity and drove clonal T-cell expansion. Intravenous ivuxolimab was administered to patients every 2 weeks at six dose levels: 0.01, 0.1, 0.3, 1.5, 3 and 10 mg/kg. Prior anti-PD-1, anti-PD-L1 or anti-CTLA-4 therapy was permitted, and approximately 40% of dose-escalation patients had received checkpoint inhibitors. Three dose-escalation patients achieved partial responses, one with hepatocellular carcinoma and two with cutaneous melanoma. Summary of the overall study and its limitations: In partial responders in the 0.1-3.0 mg/kg groups, normalized peripheral clonal expansion was found to be among the lowest, especially among CD8+ T cells. On average, CD8+ T cells showed more expanded clones than CD4+ T cells after ivuxolimab. Low levels of normalized T-cell clonal expansion were also seen in some nonresponding patients. The antigen specificity of the clonally expanded peripheral T cells was not determined. At doses from 0.1 to 3.0 mg/kg, clonal expansion was seen in both CD4+ and CD8+ blood T cells between baseline and week 6.

The trial excluded patients who had a history of autoimmune disease or who were on systemic immunosuppression. In every dose cohort, peripheral blood was drawn for TCR sequencing at baseline, cycle 4 day 1, and cycle 7 day 1. The samples were taken from a phase I, first-in-human, multicenter, open-label dose-escalation trial of ivuxolimab. Adults with locally advanced or metastatic melanoma, renal cell, hepatocellular, or head and neck squamous cell carcinoma were enrolled in the trial. CD4+ and CD8+ T cells were sorted separately from peripheral blood before TCR sequencing. Regarding this clone: Its cognate antigen has yet to be identified. Per-nucleotide qualities are absent, and no much larger clonotype sits a single base away.

To sequence the TCRbeta CDR3 region, genomic DNA was isolated from the sorted cells. The immunoSEQ Assay was used to sequence the TCRbeta CDR3 regions. In TCRdb, the immuneACCESS table is reduced to in-frame sequences with V and J assigned. These tables do not hold every clone; where another copy was compared, an unresolved V gene accounts for under half, and the others remain unexplained. The sample table records about 20,000 clones; about 83% of these occur just once. The leading ten clones occupy approximately 22% of the sample. The receptor's source is an adult with an advanced solid tumor such as melanoma, head and neck, liver or kidney cancer. Sequences were derived from CD4+ or CD8+ T cells sorted from blood, sampled in a trial of the OX40 agonist ivuxolimab.

CDR3 reads: CASSFGQGGEQYF. The DNA is as follows: TGTGCCAGCAGTTTCGGACAGGGCGGCGAGCAGTACTTC. Recombination linked TRBV28 to TRBJ2-7, with TRBD1 identical over 8 junction bases. CDR1 and CDR2 are read off the germline V gene as MDHEN and SYDVKM. V lost 3 bases and J lost 6 bases, and the count of bases not matched to a germline gene is 4. The CDR3 goes from the cysteine to the phenylalanine over 13 residues. CDR3 DNA only is kept here, 39 bases in frame from base 1.